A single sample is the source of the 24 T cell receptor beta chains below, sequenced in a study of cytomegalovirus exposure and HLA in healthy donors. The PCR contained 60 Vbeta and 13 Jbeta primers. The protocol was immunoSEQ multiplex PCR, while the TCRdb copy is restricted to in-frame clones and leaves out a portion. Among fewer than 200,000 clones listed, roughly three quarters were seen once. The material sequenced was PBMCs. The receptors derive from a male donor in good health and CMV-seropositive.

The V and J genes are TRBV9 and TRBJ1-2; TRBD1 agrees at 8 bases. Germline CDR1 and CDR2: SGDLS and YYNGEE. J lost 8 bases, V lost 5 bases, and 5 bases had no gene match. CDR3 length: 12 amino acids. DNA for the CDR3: TGTGCCAGCAGGTCGGACAGGGACGGCTACACCTTC. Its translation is CASRSDRDGYTF.

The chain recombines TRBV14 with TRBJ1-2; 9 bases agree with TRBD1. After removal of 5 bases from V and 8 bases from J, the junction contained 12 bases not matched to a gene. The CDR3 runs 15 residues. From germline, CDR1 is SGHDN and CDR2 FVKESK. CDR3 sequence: CASSSGGQGLFGYTF. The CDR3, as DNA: TGTGCCAGCAGCTCAGGGGGACAGGGATTGTTCGGCTACACCTTC.

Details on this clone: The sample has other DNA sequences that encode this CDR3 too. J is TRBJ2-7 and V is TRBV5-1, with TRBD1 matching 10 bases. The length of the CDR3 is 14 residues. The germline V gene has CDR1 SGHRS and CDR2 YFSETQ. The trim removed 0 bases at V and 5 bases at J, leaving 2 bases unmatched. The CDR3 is CASSLGQGAHEQYF. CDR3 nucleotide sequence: TGCGCCAGCAGCTTGGGACAGGGGGCTCACGAGCAGTACTTC.

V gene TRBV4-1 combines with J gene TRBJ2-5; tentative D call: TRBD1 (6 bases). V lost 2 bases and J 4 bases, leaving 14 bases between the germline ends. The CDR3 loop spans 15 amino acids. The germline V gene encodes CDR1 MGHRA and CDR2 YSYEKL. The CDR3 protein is CASSQLYRAGETQYF. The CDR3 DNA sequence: TGCGCCAGCAGCCAATTGTACAGGGCGGGAGAGACCCAGTACTTC.

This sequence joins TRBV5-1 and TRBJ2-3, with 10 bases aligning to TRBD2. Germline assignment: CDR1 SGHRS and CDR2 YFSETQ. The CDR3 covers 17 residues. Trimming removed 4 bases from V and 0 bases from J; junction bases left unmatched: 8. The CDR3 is CASSPHLAGGSTDTQYF. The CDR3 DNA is TGCGCCAGCAGCCCGCATTTAGCGGGGGGAAGCACAGATACGCAGTATTTT.

CDR3 in amino acids: CTSSQEEQTGEEIIQSNQPQHF. CDR3 in DNA: TGCACCAGCAGCCAAGAAGAGCAGACAGGGGAGGAGATAATTCAAAGCAATCAGCCCCAGCATTTT. The J gene is TRBJ1-5, the V gene TRBV1; whether TRBD1, the table's D call, matches the DNA was not checked. TRBV1 is flagged as a pseudogene. The CDR3 is 22 amino acids.

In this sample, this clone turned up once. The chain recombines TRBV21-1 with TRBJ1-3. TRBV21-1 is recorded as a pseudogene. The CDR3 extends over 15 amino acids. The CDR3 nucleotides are TGTGCCAGCGGTTGGGAGGGGCAGCCTGGAAACACCATATATTTT. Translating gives CASGWEGQPGNTIYF.

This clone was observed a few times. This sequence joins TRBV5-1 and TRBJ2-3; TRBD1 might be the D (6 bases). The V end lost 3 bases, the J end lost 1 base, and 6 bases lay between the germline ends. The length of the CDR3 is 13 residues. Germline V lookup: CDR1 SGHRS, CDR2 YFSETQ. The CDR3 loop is CASSWTGTDTQYF. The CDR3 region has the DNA TGCGCCAGCAGCTGGACAGGCACAGATACGCAGTATTTT.

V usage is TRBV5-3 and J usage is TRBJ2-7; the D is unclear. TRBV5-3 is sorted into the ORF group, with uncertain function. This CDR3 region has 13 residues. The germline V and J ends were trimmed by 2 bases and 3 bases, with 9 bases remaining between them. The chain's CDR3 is CARSFPRLYEQYF. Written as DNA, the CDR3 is TGTGCCAGAAGCTTTCCCCGTCTCTACGAGCAGTACTTC.

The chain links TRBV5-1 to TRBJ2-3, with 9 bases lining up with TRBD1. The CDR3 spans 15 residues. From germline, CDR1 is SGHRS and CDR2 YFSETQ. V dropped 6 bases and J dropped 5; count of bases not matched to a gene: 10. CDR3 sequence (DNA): TGCGCCAGCACGTTGGACAGGGGTTTGGAAGATACGCAGTATTTT. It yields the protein CASTLDRGLEDTQYF.

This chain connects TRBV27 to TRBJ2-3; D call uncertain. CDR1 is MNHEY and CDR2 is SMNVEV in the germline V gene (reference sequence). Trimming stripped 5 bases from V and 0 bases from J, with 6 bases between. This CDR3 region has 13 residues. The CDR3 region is CASSTYSTDTQYF. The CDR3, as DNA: TGTGCCAGCAGTACCTATAGCACAGATACGCAGTATTTT.

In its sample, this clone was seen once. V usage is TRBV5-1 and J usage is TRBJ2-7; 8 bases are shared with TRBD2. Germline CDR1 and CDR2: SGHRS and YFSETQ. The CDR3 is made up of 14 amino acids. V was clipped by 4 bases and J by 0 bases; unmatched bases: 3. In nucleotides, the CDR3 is TGCGCCAGCAGCCAACTAGCGGCCTCCTACGAGCAGTACTTC. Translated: CASSQLAASYEQYF.

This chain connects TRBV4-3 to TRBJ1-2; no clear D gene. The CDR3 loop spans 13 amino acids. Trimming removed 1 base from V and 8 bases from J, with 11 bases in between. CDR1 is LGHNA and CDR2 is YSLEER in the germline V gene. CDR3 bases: TGCGCCAGCAGCCAAGGGGCCCAAAGGGGCTACACCTTC. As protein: CASSQGAQRGYTF.

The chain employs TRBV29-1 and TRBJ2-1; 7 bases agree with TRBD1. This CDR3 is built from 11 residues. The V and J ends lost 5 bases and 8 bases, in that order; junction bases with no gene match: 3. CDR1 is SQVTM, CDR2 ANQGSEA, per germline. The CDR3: CSVTGVDEQFF. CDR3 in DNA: TGCAGCGTTACAGGGGTTGATGAGCAGTTCTTC.

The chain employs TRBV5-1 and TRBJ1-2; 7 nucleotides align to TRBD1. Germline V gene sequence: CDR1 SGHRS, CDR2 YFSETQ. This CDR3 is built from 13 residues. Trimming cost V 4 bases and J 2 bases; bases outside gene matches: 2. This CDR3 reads CASSEGQNYGYTF. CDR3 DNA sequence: TGCGCCAGCAGCGAGGGACAGAACTATGGCTACACCTTC.

CDR3 nucleotides: TGTGCCAGCAGCACCCCAGGGGCGGGGGGGCGTAATGAGCAGTTCTTC. The encoded protein is CASSTPGAGGRNEQFF. The chain carries TRBV7-3 and TRBJ2-1; the match to TRBD2 covers 9 bases. The length of the CDR3 is 16 residues. Germline V gene lookup returns CDR1 SGHTA and CDR2 FQGTGA. Trimming at V came to 5 bases and at J to 7 bases, leaving 12 bases not matched to a gene.

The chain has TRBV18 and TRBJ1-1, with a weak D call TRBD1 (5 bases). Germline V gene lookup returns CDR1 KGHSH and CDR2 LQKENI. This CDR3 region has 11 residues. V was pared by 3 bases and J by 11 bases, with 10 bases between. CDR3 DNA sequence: TGTGCCAGCTCACCGGGGGGGTTTGCTTTCTTT. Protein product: CASSPGGFAFF.

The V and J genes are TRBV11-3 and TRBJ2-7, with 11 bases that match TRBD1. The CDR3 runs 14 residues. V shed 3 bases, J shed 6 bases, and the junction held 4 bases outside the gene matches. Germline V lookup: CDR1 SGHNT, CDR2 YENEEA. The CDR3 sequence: CASSFGTGGSEQYF. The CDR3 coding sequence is TGTGCCAGCAGCTTCGGGACAGGGGGGTCCGAGCAGTACTTC.

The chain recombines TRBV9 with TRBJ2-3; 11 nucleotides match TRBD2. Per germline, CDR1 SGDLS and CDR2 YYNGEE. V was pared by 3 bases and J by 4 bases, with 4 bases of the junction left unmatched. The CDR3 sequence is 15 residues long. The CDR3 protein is CASSALAGGPDTQYF. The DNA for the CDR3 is TGTGCCAGCAGCGCCTTAGCGGGGGGGCCAGATACGCAGTATTTT.

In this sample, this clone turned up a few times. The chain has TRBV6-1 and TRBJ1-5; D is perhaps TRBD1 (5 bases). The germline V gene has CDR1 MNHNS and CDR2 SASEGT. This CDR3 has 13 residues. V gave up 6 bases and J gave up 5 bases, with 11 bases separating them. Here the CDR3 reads CASRDTSHQPQHF. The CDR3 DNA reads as TGTGCCAGCAGGGACACCAGTCATCAGCCCCAGCATTTT.

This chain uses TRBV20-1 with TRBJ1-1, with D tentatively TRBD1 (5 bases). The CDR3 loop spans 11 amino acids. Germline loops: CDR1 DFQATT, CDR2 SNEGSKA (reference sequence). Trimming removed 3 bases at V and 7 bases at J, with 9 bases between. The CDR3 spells CSASQDSEAFF. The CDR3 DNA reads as TGCAGTGCTAGCCAAGACAGTGAAGCTTTCTTT.

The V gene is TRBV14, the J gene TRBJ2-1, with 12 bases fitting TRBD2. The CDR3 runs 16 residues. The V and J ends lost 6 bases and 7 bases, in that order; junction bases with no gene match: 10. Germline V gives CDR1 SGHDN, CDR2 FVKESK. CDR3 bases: TGTGCCAGCAGATTCGGACTAGCGGGGTCAATTAATGAGCAGTTCTTC. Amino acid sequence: CASRFGLAGSINEQFF.

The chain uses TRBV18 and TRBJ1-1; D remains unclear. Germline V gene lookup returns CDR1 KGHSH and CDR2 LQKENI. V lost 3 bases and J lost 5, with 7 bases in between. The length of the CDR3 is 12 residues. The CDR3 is CASSPVGTEAFF. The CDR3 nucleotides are TGTGCCAGCTCACCGGTCGGGACTGAAGCTTTCTTT.

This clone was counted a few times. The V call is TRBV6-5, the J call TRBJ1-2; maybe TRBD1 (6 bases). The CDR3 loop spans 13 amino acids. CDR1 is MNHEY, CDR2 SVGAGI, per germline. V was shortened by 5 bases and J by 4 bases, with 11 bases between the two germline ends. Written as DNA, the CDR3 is TGTGCCAGCAGTCCCGGACAGCGCTATGGCTACACCTTC. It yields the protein CASSPGQRYGYTF.